This entry is about one T cell receptor (beta chain). Germline CDR1 reads SGDLS; CDR2 reads YYNGEE. The ends lost 2 bases at V and 1 base at J; junction bases unmatched: 4. This CDR3 comprises 17 residues. The data derive from a study of blood T cells in healthy people across ages. The authors ran a second PCR of 7 to 11 cycles using a sample-barcoded 5' primer and a J-beta primer mix. In TCRdb, the 5' RACE reads were re-called with MiXCR into one record per CDR3 protein. Found here are over a million distinct CDR3 sequences, around 43% of them singletons; the top ten hold under 20%. The rearrangement joins TRBV9 to TRBJ2-3; the match to TRBD2 covers 13 bases. This sequence was found in a woman aged 60-70 years in good health. Sequencing used blood. CDR3 DNA sequence: TGTGCCAGCAGCGTGAGGACTAGCGGGAGTGGCACAGATACGCAGTATTTT. Encoded protein: CASSVRTSGSGTDTQYF.